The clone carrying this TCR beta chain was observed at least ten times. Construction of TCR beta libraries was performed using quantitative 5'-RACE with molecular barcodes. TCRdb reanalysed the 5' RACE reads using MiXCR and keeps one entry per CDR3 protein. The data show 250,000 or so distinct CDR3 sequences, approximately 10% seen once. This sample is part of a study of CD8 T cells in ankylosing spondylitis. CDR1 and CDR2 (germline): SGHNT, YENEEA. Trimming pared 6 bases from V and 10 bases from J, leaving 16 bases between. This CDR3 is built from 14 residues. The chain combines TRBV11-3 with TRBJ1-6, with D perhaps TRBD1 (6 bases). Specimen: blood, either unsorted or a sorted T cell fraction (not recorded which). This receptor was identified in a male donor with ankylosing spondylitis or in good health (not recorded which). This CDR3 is CASRPPGGGSPLHF. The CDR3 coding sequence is TGTGCCAGCAGACCCCCGGGGGGGGGCTCACCCCTCCACTTT.